This T cell receptor beta chain emerged from a study of response to subunit inactivated influenza vaccine. The CDR3 sequence is 14 residues long. The V end was cut by 7 bases, the J end by 5 bases, with 17 bases between. Study conclusions and caveats: Few additional T cells are recruited per seasonal influenza vaccination, authors suggested.

Via MiXCR, TCRdb re-called the RT-PCR reads, giving one row per CDR3 protein. The sample has approximately 300,000 distinct CDR3 sequences, about 20% seen once. This clonotype was observed a single time. Its antigen is currently unknown. A much bigger clone sits one base away, suggesting this may be a read error. The chain combines TRBV12-3 or TRBV12-4 with TRBJ2-5; tentatively, D is TRBD1 (5 bases). Sequences were derived from PBMCs from blood, sampled about 20 months after vaccination. The sequence derives from a man in his fifties or sixties who received an inactivated influenza vaccine. For the CDR3, the DNA is TGTGCCAGCACCATGACAGTCTCCCCGGAGACCCAGTACTTC. This sequence encodes CASTMTVSPETQYF.